These 5 T cell receptor beta chains share one sample of origin, sequenced in a study of cytomegalovirus exposure and HLA in healthy donors. The primer mix had 60 Vbeta and 13 Jbeta primers. Data came from immunoSEQ multiplex PCR; TCRdb stores just in-frame clones and leaves some out. The sample comprises 130,000 to 150,000 clones, roughly 80% of which are singletons, and 4.9% rests with the top ten. Specimen: PBMCs. These receptors originate from a woman aged 45 to 65 in good health and CMV-seronegative.

This clone turned up a few times. This chain links TRBV7-2 with TRBJ2-1; tentative D call: TRBD1 (5 bases). The CDR3 is 16 residues long. Germline V CDR1 and CDR2: SGHTA, FQGNSA. V lost 2 bases and J lost 3, with 14 bases in between. The CDR3 spells CASSLRQGHYYNEQFF. CDR3 DNA: TGTGCCAGCAGCTTACGGCAGGGCCACTACTACAATGAGCAGTTCTTC.

V and J are TRBV5-4 and TRBJ1-5; D perhaps matches TRBD1 (5 bases). Trimming shortened V by 0 bases and J by 4 bases, and 8 bases separated the two germline ends. The length of the CDR3 is 14 residues. Germline V gene data show CDR1 as SGHNT and CDR2 as YYREEE (reference sequence). CDR3 sequence (DNA): TGTGCCAGCAGCTTGGAGGGGTTGAATCAGCCCCAGCATTTT. It translates to CASSLEGLNQPQHF.

V gene TRBV19 combines with J gene TRBJ2-1; tentative D call: TRBD1 (6 bases). V dropped 1 base and J dropped 0 bases, with 16 bases sitting between them. This CDR3 contains 18 residues. Germline values: CDR1 LNHDA, CDR2 SQIVND (reference sequence). Written as DNA, the CDR3 is TGTGCCAGTAGTATAGGGGGGCTCGATCCTCGCTCCTACAATGAGCAGTTCTTC. It yields the protein CASSIGGLDPRSYNEQFF.

This clone was observed a few times. The V and J genes are TRBV4-2 and TRBJ1-3; D is unclear. Looked up from germline, CDR1 is LGHNA and CDR2 is YNFKEQ. V was pared by 0 bases and J by 0 bases, with 6 bases between. This CDR3 comprises 15 residues. The CDR3 coding sequence is TGTGCCAGCAGCCAAGAATACATCTCTGGAAACACCATATATTTT. The encoded protein is CASSQEYISGNTIYF.

The chain recombines TRBV19 with TRBJ1-2, with D unclear. Germline V gives CDR1 LNHDA, CDR2 SQIVND (reference sequence). V shed 2 bases and J shed 5 bases, with 9 bases lying between them. This CDR3 has 13 residues. The CDR3 coding sequence is TGTGCCAGTAGTATACGGGTTTCTTATGGCTACACCTTC. Protein: CASSIRVSYGYTF. The whole variable domain, remainder taken from reference TRBV19 and TRBJ1-2, is DGGITQSPKYLFRKEGQNVTLSCEQNLNHDAMYWYRQDPGQGLRLIYYSQIVNDFQKGDIAEGYSVSREKKESFPLTVTSAQKNPTAFYLCASSIRVSYGYTFGSGTRLTVV.